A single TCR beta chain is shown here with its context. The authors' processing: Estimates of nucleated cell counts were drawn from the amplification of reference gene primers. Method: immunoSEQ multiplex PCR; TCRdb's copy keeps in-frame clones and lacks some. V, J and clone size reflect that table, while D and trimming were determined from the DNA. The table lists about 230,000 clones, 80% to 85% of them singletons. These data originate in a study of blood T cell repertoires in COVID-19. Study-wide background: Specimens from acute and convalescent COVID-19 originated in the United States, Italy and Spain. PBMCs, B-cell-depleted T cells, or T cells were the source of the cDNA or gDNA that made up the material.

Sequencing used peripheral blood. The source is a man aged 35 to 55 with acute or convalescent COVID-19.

This CDR3 is CASSQLLAGGGNTQYF. DNA of the CDR3: TGTGCCAGCAGCCAGCTACTAGCGGGGGGGGGAAATACGCAGTATTTT. The V gene is TRBV3-1 (or the pseudogene TRBV3-2), the J gene TRBJ2-3, with TRBD2 identical over 13 bases. The CDR3 extends over 16 amino acids. V shed 3 bases, J shed 7 bases, and the junction held 7 bases outside the gene matches. Per the germline V gene, CDR1 is LGHDT and CDR2 is YNNKEL (reference sequence).